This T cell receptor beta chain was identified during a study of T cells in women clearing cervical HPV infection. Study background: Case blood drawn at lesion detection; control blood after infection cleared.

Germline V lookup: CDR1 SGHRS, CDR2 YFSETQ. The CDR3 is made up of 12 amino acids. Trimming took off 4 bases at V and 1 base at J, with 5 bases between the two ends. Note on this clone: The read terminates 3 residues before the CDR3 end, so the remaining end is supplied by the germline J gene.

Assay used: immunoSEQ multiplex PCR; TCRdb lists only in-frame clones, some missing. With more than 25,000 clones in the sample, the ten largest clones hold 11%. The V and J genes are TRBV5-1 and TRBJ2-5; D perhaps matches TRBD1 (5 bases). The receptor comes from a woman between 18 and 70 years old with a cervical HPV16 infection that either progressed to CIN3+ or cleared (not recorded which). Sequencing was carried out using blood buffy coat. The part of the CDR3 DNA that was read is TGCGCCAGCAGCCAGGGCCAAGAGACC. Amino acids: CASSQGQET. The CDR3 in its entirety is CASSQGQETQYF.